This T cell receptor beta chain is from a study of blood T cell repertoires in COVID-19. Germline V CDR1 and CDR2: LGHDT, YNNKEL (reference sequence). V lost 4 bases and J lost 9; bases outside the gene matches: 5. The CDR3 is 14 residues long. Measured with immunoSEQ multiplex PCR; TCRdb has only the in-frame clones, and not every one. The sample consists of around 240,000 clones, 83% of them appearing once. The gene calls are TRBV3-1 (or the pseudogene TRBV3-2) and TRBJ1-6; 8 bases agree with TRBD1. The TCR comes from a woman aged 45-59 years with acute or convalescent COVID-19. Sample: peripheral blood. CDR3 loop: CASSRTGRGSPLHF. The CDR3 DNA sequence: TGTGCCAGCAGCCGGACAGGGAGAGGTTCACCCCTCCACTTT.